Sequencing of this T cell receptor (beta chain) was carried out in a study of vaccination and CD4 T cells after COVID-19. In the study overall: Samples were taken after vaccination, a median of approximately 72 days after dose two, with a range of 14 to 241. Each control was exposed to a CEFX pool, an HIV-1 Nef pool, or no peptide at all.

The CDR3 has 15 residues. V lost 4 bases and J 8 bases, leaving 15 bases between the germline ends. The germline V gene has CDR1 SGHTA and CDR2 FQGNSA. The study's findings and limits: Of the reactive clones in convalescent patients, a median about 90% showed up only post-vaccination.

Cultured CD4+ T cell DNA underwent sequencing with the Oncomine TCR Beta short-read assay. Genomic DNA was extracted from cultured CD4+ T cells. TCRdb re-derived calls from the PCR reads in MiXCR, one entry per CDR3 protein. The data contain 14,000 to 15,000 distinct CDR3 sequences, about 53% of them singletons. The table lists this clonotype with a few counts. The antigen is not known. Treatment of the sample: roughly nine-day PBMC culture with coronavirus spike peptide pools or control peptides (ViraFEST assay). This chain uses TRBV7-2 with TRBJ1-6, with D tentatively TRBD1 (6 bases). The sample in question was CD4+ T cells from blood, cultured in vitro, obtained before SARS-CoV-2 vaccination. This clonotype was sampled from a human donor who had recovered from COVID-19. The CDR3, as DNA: TGTGCCAGCAGCTCCCAGACAGGAGGGCATTCACCCCTCCACTTT. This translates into CASSSQTGGHSPLHF.